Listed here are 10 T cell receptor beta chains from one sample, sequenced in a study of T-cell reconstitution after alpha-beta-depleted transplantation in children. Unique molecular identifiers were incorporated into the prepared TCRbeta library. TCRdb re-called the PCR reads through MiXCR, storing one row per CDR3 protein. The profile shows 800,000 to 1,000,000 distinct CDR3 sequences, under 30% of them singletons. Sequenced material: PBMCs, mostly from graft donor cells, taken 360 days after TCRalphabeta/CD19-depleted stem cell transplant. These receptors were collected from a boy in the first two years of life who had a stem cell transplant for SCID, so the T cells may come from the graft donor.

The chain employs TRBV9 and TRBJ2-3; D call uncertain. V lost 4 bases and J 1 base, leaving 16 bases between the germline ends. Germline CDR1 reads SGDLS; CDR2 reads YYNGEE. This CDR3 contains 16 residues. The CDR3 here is CASSHRTVDGTDTQYF. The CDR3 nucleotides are TGTGCCAGCAGCCATCGAACCGTAGATGGCACAGATACGCAGTATTTT.

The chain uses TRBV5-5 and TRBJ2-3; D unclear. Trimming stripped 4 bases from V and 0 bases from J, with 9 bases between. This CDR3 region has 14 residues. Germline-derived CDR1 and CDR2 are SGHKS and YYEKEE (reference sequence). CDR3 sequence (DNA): TGTGCCAGCAGCCGACGGATAAGCACAGATACGCAGTATTTT. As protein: CASSRRISTDTQYF.

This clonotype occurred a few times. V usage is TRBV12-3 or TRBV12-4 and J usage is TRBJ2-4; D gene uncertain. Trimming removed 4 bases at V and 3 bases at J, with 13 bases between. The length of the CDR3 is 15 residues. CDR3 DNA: TGTGCCAGCAGTTCCCCGACGAGAGACAAAAACATTCAGTACTTC. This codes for CASSSPTRDKNIQYF.

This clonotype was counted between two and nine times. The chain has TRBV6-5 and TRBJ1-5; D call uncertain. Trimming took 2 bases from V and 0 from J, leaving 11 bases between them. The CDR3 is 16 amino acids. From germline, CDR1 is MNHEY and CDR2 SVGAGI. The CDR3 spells CASSYRSGPSNQPQHF. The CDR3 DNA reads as TGTGCCAGCAGTTACCGGTCAGGCCCTAGCAATCAGCCCCAGCATTTT.

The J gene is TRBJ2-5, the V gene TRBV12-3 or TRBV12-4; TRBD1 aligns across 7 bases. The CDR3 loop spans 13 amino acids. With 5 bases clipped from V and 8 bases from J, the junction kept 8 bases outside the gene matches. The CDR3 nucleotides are TGTGCCAGCAGTCCAAGACAGGGAGTCACCCAGTACTTC. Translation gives CASSPRQGVTQYF.

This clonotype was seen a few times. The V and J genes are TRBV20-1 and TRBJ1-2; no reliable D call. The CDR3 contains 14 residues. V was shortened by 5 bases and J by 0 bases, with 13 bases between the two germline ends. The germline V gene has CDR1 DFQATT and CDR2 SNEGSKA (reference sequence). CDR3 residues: CSALRQVSNYGYTF. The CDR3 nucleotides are TGCAGTGCTTTAAGGCAGGTCTCTAACTATGGCTACACCTTC.

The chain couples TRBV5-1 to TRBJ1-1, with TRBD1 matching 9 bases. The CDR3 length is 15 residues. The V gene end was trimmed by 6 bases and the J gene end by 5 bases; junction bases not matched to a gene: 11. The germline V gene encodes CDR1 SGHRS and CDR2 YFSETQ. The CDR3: CASTTNRGLETEAFF. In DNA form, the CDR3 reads TGCGCCAGCACAACTAACAGGGGGCTGGAAACTGAAGCTTTCTTT.

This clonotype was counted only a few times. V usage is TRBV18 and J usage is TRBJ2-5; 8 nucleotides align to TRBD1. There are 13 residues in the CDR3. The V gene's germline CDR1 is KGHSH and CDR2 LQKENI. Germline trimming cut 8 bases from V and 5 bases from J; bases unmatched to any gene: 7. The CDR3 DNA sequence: TGTGCCAGCAGTGGACAGGGTGGCGAGACCCAGTACTTC. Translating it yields CASSGQGGETQYF.

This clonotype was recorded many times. The CDR3 DNA reads as TGCGCCAGCAGCGGGGGCCACAATGAGCAGTTCTTC. Translation: CASSGGHNEQFF. The chain employs TRBV10-2 and TRBJ2-1; D may correspond to TRBD1 or TRBD2 (6 bases each). V dropped 6 bases and J dropped 5 bases, with 8 bases sitting between them. Germline loops: CDR1 WSHSY, CDR2 SAAADI. CDR3 size: 12 residues.

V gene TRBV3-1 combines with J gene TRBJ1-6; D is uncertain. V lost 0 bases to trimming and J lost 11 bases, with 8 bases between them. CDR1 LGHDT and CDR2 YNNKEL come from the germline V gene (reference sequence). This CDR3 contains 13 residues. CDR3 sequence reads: CASSQDSRTPLHF. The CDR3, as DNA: TGTGCCAGCAGCCAAGATTCTAGGACACCCCTCCACTTT.